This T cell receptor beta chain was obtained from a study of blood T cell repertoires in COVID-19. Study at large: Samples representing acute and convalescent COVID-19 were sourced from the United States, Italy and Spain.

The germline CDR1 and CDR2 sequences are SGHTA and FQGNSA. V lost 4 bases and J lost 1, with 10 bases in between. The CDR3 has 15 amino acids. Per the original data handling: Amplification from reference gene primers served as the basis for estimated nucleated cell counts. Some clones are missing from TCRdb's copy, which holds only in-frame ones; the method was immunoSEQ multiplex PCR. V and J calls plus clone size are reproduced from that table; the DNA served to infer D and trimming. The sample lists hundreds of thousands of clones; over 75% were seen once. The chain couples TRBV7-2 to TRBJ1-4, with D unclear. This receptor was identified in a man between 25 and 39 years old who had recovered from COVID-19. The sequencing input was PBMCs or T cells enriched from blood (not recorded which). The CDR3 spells CASSSRVGTNEKLFF. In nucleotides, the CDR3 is TGTGCCAGCAGCTCGCGGGTGGGAACTAATGAAAAACTGTTTTTT.